The 30 T cell receptor beta chains below come from one sample, sequenced in a study of T cells in Graves' hyperthyroidism and ophthalmopathy (dated by TCRdb to about 2019). Libraries were made using multiplex PCR. The sample was run on an Illumina HiSeq 2000. The TCR beta CDR3 regions were amplified from RNA transcripts. For the first round of RT-PCR on the TCR CDR3, the HTBI primer set was used together with the Qiagen OneStep RT-PCR kit. TCRdb reworked the public reads: Q25 trimming with fastp, MiXCR clone assembly, productive beta chains retained. For every CDR3 protein sequence, its rows merge into one entry that carries the most common genes and DNA. Within this sample are hundreds of thousands of distinct CDR3 sequences, with roughly 14% of them counted one time only. The top ten clones comprise less than 15% of the sample. Material for sequencing was blood. The origin of the receptors is a woman younger than 30 with Graves' hyperthyroidism.

The chain combines TRBV10-3 with TRBJ1-6, with D tentatively TRBD1 (6 bases). There are 14 residues in the CDR3. Deletions cut 8 bases from V and 4 bases from J, with 12 bases between. Germline V lookup: CDR1 ENHRY, CDR2 SYGVKD. The CDR3 region has the DNA TGTGCCATCGGCGCAGGGGATTATAATTCACCCCTCCACTTT. Translation: CAIGAGDYNSPLHF.

This clonotype has at least ten counts. This chain links TRBV6-2 or TRBV6-3 with TRBJ1-5; TRBD1 matches 8 bases. V shed 8 bases and J 6 bases; nucleotides not matched to a gene: 9. Germline V gives CDR1 MNHEY, CDR2 SVGEGT. The CDR3 extends over 14 amino acids. CDR3 DNA sequence: TGTGCCAGCGCTGAGACAGGGGTGACTCAGCCCCAGCATTTT. Its protein is CASAETGVTQPQHF.

This sequence joins TRBV11-1 and TRBJ2-1; the match to TRBD2 covers 11 bases. The V gene end was trimmed by 5 bases and the J gene end by 1 base; junction bases not matched to a gene: 7. Looked up from germline, CDR1 is SGHAT and CDR2 is FQDESV (reference sequence). The CDR3 consists of 17 residues. The CDR3 loop is CASSLIGLAGSYNEQFF. The CDR3 nucleotides are TGTGCCAGCAGCCTTATCGGACTAGCGGGTTCCTACAATGAGCAGTTCTTC.

This clonotype was counted a few times. The V call is TRBV12-3 or TRBV12-4, the J call TRBJ1-2, with D perhaps TRBD1 (6 bases). V was trimmed by 0 bases and J by 8 bases, leaving 10 bases between them. This CDR3 has 13 amino acids. The CDR3 coding sequence is TGTGCCAGCAGTTTAGCGCAAGGGGGGGGCTACACCTTC. Its translation is CASSLAQGGGYTF.

This clonotype was recorded many times. V and J are TRBV12-3 or TRBV12-4 and TRBJ1-1; unclear D gene. The V end was cut by 5 bases, the J end by 1 base, with 17 bases between. This CDR3 region has 16 residues. CDR3 residues: CASSTLDLTKNTEAFF. The CDR3 coding sequence is TGTGCCAGCAGTACCTTGGACCTTACCAAGAACACTGAAGCTTTCTTT.

This clonotype was counted ten times or more. For the CDR3, the DNA is TGCAGTGCTACGGGGGCAGGGGCAGTCAGAGGTTTTAACACTGAAGCTTTCTTT. Its translation is CSATGAGAVRGFNTEAFF. The chain has TRBV20-1 and TRBJ1-1; a weak D match, TRBD1 (6 bases). This CDR3 spans 18 amino acids. Per the germline V gene, CDR1 is DFQATT and CDR2 is SNEGSKA (reference sequence). V was pared by 4 bases and J by 2 bases, with 26 bases between.

The sample holds many counts of this clonotype. The genes are TRBV20-1 and TRBJ1-1; D perhaps matches TRBD1 (6 bases). Germline V gives CDR1 DFQATT, CDR2 SNEGSKA (reference sequence). The CDR3 spans 14 residues. V dropped 2 bases and J dropped 3 bases, with 13 bases sitting between them. CDR3 loop: CSARTGMEDTEAFF. The CDR3 coding sequence is TGCAGTGCTAGAACAGGGATGGAGGACACTGAAGCTTTCTTT.

V usage is TRBV10-3 and J usage is TRBJ1-2; D perhaps matches TRBD1 (5 bases). This CDR3 is built from 12 residues. CDR1 is ENHRY and CDR2 is SYGVKD in the germline V gene. Trimming removed 5 bases at V and 7 bases at J, with 11 bases between. The CDR3 loop is CAISLGERGYTF. Written as DNA, the CDR3 is TGTGCCATCAGTCTAGGGGAGCGTGGCTACACCTTC.

This chain links TRBV7-2 with TRBJ2-1; D perhaps matches TRBD2 (6 bases). Trimming removed 5 bases from V and 3 bases from J, with 14 bases in between. The CDR3 is 15 amino acids. The germline gives CDR1 SGHTA, CDR2 FQGNSA. In nucleotides, the CDR3 is TGTGCCAGCAGCACTTACATCGGGGGCTACAATGAGCAGTTCTTC. As protein: CASSTYIGGYNEQFF. The whole variable domain, filled in from reference TRBV7-2 and TRBJ2-1, reads GAGVSQSPSNKVTEKGKDVELRCDPISGHTALYWYRQSLGQGLEFLIYFQGNSAPDKSGLPSDRFSAERTGGSVSTLTIQRTQQEDSAVYLCASSTYIGGYNEQFFGPGTRLTVL.

This clonotype has ten or more counts. This sequence joins TRBV12-3 or TRBV12-4 and TRBJ1-6; TRBD1 might be the D (5 bases). V lost 1 base, J lost 5 bases, and 6 bases lay in between. The CDR3 extends over 14 amino acids. CDR3 residues: CASSLGGNNSPLHF. The CDR3, as DNA: TGTGCCAGCAGTTTAGGGGGGAATAATTCACCCCTCCACTTT.

This clonotype was counted ten times or more. The gene calls are TRBV7-2 and TRBJ1-6; D gene unclear. This CDR3 contains 19 residues. CDR1 is SGHTA and CDR2 is FQGNSA in the germline V gene. V lost 0 bases and J lost 7, with 22 bases in between. Here the CDR3 DNA reads TGTGCCAGCAGCTTAGCTGGAAGAATAGGGCAGAGAAGAAATTCACCCCTCCACTTT. Translated: CASSLAGRIGQRRNSPLHF. The full variable domain, its missing parts supplied by reference TRBV7-2 and TRBJ1-6, is GAGVSQSPSNKVTEKGKDVELRCDPISGHTALYWYRQSLGQGLEFLIYFQGNSAPDKSGLPSDRFSAERTGGSVSTLTIQRTQQEDSAVYLCASSLAGRIGQRRNSPLHFGNGTRLTVT.

The sample holds many counts of this clonotype. This chain joins TRBV18 and TRBJ2-2; D gene unclear. CDR1 and CDR2 from the germline V gene are KGHSH and LQKENI. The CDR3 length is 15 residues. Deletions cut 4 bases from V and 1 base from J, with 10 bases between. This chain's CDR3 is CASSLEPGNTGELFF. CDR3 coding DNA: TGTGCCAGCTCACTCGAACCGGGGAACACCGGGGAGCTGTTTTTT.

The chain recombines TRBV20-1 with TRBJ1-5, with D perhaps TRBD1 (6 bases). Trimming took off 7 bases at V and 2 bases at J, with 15 bases between the two ends. CDR3 length: 14 amino acids. From germline, CDR1 is DFQATT and CDR2 SNEGSKA (reference sequence). The CDR3 nucleotides read TGCAGTGTTAGGGGGGGGGGTGGCAATCAGCCCCAGCATTTT. Translating gives CSVRGGGGNQPQHF.

In this sample, this clonotype turned up a few times. This chain links TRBV14 with TRBJ2-7; D gene ambiguous. V gave up 4 bases and J gave up 7 bases, with 11 bases separating them. The CDR3 has 12 amino acids. Looked up from germline, CDR1 is SGHDN and CDR2 is FVKESK. CDR3 loop: CASSPLPWEQYF. CDR3 nucleotide sequence: TGTGCCAGCAGCCCCCTTCCGTGGGAGCAGTACTTC.

This clonotype has at least ten counts. The rearrangement links TRBV20-1 to TRBJ2-7, with TRBD2 identical over 7 bases. With 5 bases clipped from V and 7 bases from J, the junction kept 14 bases outside the gene matches. CDR1 and CDR2 from the germline V gene are DFQATT and SNEGSKA (reference sequence). The CDR3 is 14 residues long. The CDR3: CSAPSGKVRLEQYF. The CDR3, as DNA: TGCAGTGCTCCCAGCGGGAAGGTTAGACTGGAGCAGTACTTC.

This clonotype was detected ten times or more. The chain employs TRBV18 and TRBJ1-6; D possibly corresponds to TRBD1 (5 bases). This CDR3 is 16 amino acids long. Germline V CDR1 and CDR2: KGHSH, LQKENI. V was pared by 2 bases and J by 7 bases, with 15 bases between. The CDR3: CASSPNPGTDNSPLHF. The CDR3 DNA sequence: TGTGCCAGCTCACCAAACCCCGGGACCGACAATTCACCCCTCCACTTT.

The sample holds many counts of this clonotype. The chain recombines TRBV28 with TRBJ2-7, with TRBD1 matching 7 bases. The junction had 9 bases not matched to a gene; V was cut back by 7 bases and J by 3 bases. In germline, CDR1 is MDHEN, CDR2 SYDVKM. This CDR3 is built from 14 residues. The CDR3 spells CASTVTGQIYEQYF. The CDR3 bases are TGTGCCAGCACCGTGACAGGGCAAATCTACGAGCAGTACTTC.

This clonotype was detected ten times or more. The chain uses TRBV5-1 and TRBJ1-1, with 8 bases aligning to TRBD1. The CDR3 runs to 13 residues. V was pared by 4 bases and J by 6 bases, with 5 bases of the junction left unmatched. CDR1 and CDR2 (germline): SGHRS, YFSETQ. DNA of the CDR3: TGCGCCAGCAGCATGGACAGGGTCGCTGAAGCTTTCTTT. Encoded protein: CASSMDRVAEAFF.

This chain joins TRBV18 and TRBJ2-2; tentatively, D is TRBD1 or TRBD2 (6 bases each). Germline CDR1 KGHSH, CDR2 LQKENI. CDR3 size: 17 residues. V dropped 1 base and J dropped 1 base, with 13 bases sitting between them. The CDR3 DNA sequence: TGTGCCAGCTCACCACGGATGGGGGGCCGGAACACCGGGGAGCTGTTTTTT. This encodes CASSPRMGGRNTGELFF.

CDR3 in DNA: TGTGCCAGCAGCCGCGGACAGACAACTGAAGCTTTCTTT. Its translation is CASSRGQTTEAFF. V gene TRBV7-3 combines with J gene TRBJ1-1, with D perhaps TRBD1 (6 bases). CDR3 size: 13 residues. V was cut by 5 bases and J by 5 bases, with 12 bases left in between. CDR1 is SGHTA and CDR2 is FQGTGA in the germline V gene.

Only a few counts were recorded for this clonotype. The junction departs from germline at one end; a sequencing error may be responsible. The chain employs TRBV27 and TRBJ2-7; 10 positions match TRBD2. Germline CDR1 and CDR2: MNHEY and SMNVEV (reference sequence). The CDR3 loop spans 15 amino acids. As DNA, the CDR3 is TGTGCCATCAGTGAGTGGGCTAGCGGGAGTTACGAGCAGTACTTC. Its translation is CAISEWASGSYEQYF.

The chain has TRBV19 and TRBJ2-2, with a possible D match to TRBD2 (7 bases). V dropped 5 bases and J dropped 0 bases, with 16 bases sitting between them. Germline-derived CDR1 and CDR2 are LNHDA and SQIVND (reference sequence). This CDR3 comprises 17 residues. The CDR3 sequence is CASSLSGGAPNTGELFF. The CDR3 DNA follows: TGTGCCAGTAGTTTAAGTGGGGGGGCCCCGAACACCGGGGAGCTGTTTTTT.

Notes on this clonotype: A much larger clone lies one base from this, so it may be a read error. The rearrangement joins TRBV19 to TRBJ1-1; no clear D. Per germline, CDR1 LNHDA and CDR2 SQIVND (reference sequence). Trimming stripped 4 bases from V and 8 bases from J, with 8 bases between. This CDR3 comprises 11 residues. CDR3 in amino acids: CASSTGQEAFF. The CDR3, as DNA: TGTGCCAGTAGTACTGGCCAAGAAGCTTTCTTT.

Ten or more counts support this clonotype. V and J are TRBV20-1 and TRBJ1-1, with D hard to call. The CDR3 loop spans 13 amino acids. V was cut by 2 bases and J by 1 base, with 8 bases left in between. Germline V gene data show CDR1 as DFQATT and CDR2 as SNEGSKA (reference sequence). The DNA of the CDR3 is TGCAGTGCTAGACTGCAGGCGAACACTGAAGCTTTCTTT. Its translation is CSARLQANTEAFF.

This clonotype appeared many times. The chain joins TRBV5-5 to TRBJ2-1; TRBD2 agrees at 8 bases. CDR1 and CDR2 (germline): SGHKS, YYEKEE (reference sequence). V lost 0 bases, J lost 9 bases, and 14 bases stayed unmatched. The CDR3 extends over 17 amino acids. This chain's CDR3 is CASSLVNERGPGGEQFF. Written as DNA, the CDR3 is TGTGCCAGCAGCTTGGTTAACGAGCGGGGGCCCGGGGGTGAGCAGTTCTTC.

A few counts support this clonotype. The chain links TRBV12-3 or TRBV12-4 to TRBJ1-6; D remains ambiguous. The CDR3 has 14 residues. V gave up 11 bases and J gave up 0 bases, with 11 bases separating them. The CDR3 DNA reads as TGTGCCTCGTGGGCGAGCTCCTATAATTCACCCCTCCACTTT. It yields the protein CASWASSYNSPLHF.

This clonotype was detected many times. The chain joins TRBV2 to TRBJ1-5, with 7 bases matching TRBD1. The V gene's germline CDR1 is SNHLY and CDR2 FYNNEI. After removal of 2 bases from V and 5 bases from J, the junction contained 3 bases not matched to a gene. CDR3 length equals 14 residues. CDR3 sequence: CASSEQGGDQPQHF. CDR3 sequence (DNA): TGTGCCAGCAGTGAACAGGGGGGAGATCAGCCCCAGCATTTT.

Concerning this clonotype: Just one base apart from a much larger clone, this may be a read error. V gene TRBV6-1 combines with J gene TRBJ2-7, with 9 nucleotides matching TRBD2. Germline CDR1 MNHNS, CDR2 SASEGT. Trimming at V came to 7 bases and at J to 3 bases, leaving 16 bases not matched to a gene. This CDR3 is 17 amino acids long. DNA of the CDR3: TGTGCCAGCAACTATTTAGGCGGGAGGGTCCAATTCTACGAGCAGTACTTC. Its translation: CASNYLGGRVQFYEQYF.

The table lists this clonotype with many counts. The rearrangement joins TRBV20-1 to TRBJ2-1, with 7 bases that match TRBD2. The CDR3 covers 18 residues. Germline values: CDR1 DFQATT, CDR2 SNEGSKA (reference sequence). The junction had 18 bases not matched to a gene; V was cut back by 0 bases and J by 7 bases. CDR3 nucleotides: TGCAGTGCTAGAGATGTCGAAGTATGGGCGGGAGCGAGGAATGAGCAGTTCTTC. Encoded protein: CSARDVEVWAGARNEQFF.

This clonotype was detected many times. V is TRBV6-5 and J is TRBJ2-1; D unclear. V lost 2 bases and J 2 bases, leaving 7 bases between the germline ends. CDR3 length: 14 residues. CDR1 is MNHEY, CDR2 SVGAGI, per germline. The chain's CDR3 is CASSYRHPYNEQFF. Here the CDR3 DNA reads TGTGCCAGCAGTTACCGACATCCCTACAATGAGCAGTTCTTC.